The rows below give T cell receptor beta chains drawn from one sample of a study of blood T cell repertoires in COVID-19. Only in-frame clones appear in the TCRdb table, and some are missing; sequencing was by immunoSEQ multiplex PCR. The sample lists under 95,000 clones, more than 75% occurring once. Sequencing used peripheral blood. The source of these receptors is a woman of 80 years or more with acute or convalescent COVID-19. CDR3s include the opening cysteine and the closing phenylalanine or tryptophan. A D gene is named only where the DNA matches it firmly. Clone sizes are given selectively: once, few, many, or a class where the clone is expanded.

J	size	D	V	length	DNA	CDR3
TRBJ1-2	NA	TRBD1	TRBV12-3/TRBV12-4	13	TGTGCCAGCAGTCCGGGACAGGGAATTGGCTACACCTTC	CASSPGQGIGYTF
TRBJ1-1	NA	TRBD1	TRBV2	14	TGTGCCAGCAGTGTTTGGGACAGGAACACTGAAGCTTTCTTT	CASSVWDRNTEAFF
TRBJ2-5	NA	NA	TRBV15	13	TGTGCCACCAGCCAAGCGGCCCAAGAGACCCAGTACTTC	CATSQAAQETQYF
TRBJ1-1	few	NA	TRBV19	15	TGTGCCAGTAGTATAGCCGGGGGGAGGAACACTGAAGCTTTCTTT	CASSIAGGRNTEAFF
TRBJ1-2	NA	NA	TRBV5-1	14	TGCGCCAGCAGCTTGGCCGCCAGAAACTATGGCTACACCTTC	CASSLAARNYGYTF
TRBJ2-2	NA	TRBD2	TRBV30	14	TGTGCCTGGAGGGGACTAGCGGTTACCGGGGAGCTGTTTTTT	CAWRGLAVTGELFF
TRBJ1-2	few	NA	TRBV19	12	TGTGCCAGTAGTCTGGCAGGCTATGGCTACACCTTC	CASSLAGYGYTF
TRBJ2-1	NA	NA	TRBV3-1/TRBV3-2	13	TGTGCCAGCAGCCAAGCCCCCCGGAATGAGCAGTTCTTC	CASSQAPRNEQFF
TRBJ1-3	NA	TRBD1	TRBV6-5	15	TGTGCCAGCAGGTCCGACAGGGGGAGGGGAAACACCATATATTTT	CASRSDRGRGNTIYF
TRBJ1-6	NA	TRBD1	TRBV18	15	TGTGCCAGCTCAACAGGGGTGGGAGGAAATTCACCCCTCCACTTT	CASSTGVGGNSPLHF
TRBJ1-5	NA	NA	TRBV3-1/TRBV3-2	12	TGTGCCACGGGTAGCCTCAATCAGCCCCAGCATTTT	CATGSLNQPQHF
TRBJ2-3	NA	TRBD1	TRBV18	13	TGTGCCAGCTCACGGGACAGGTCCTCCGAGCAGTATTTT	CASSRDRSSEQYF
TRBJ2-7	NA	NA	TRBV6-5	14	TGTGCCAGCAGTCCTCCGGGACAACCCATGGAGCAGTACTTC	CASSPPGQPMEQYF
TRBJ1-4	NA	NA	TRBV9	15	TGTGCCAGCAGCGCAACAGGGACAACTAATGAAAAACTGTTTTTT	CASSATGTTNEKLFF
TRBJ2-1	NA	NA	TRBV5-1	14	TGCGCCAGCAGCAGCGGGGGGACAGGGGAGGAGCAGTTCTTC	CASSSGGTGEEQFF
TRBJ2-7	once	TRBD2	TRBV30	17	TGTGCCTGGAGAAAAGGACTAGCGGGATTAGCCCGGGACGAGCAGTACTTC	CAWRKGLAGLARDEQYF
TRBJ1-1	once	TRBD1	TRBV3-1/TRBV3-2	14	TGTGCCAGCAGCTCAGGACAGGGCACCACTGAAGCTTTCTTT	CASSSGQGTTEAFF
TRBJ2-5	NA	NA	TRBV11-2	15	TGTGCCAGCAGCTTAGTTTCGGGGGAGGTGGGGACCCAGTACTTC	CASSLVSGEVGTQYF
TRBJ2-2	NA	TRBD1	TRBV6-5	16	TGTGCCAGCAGTTCCAACAGGGGAGCGAACACCGGGGAGCTGTTTTTT	CASSSNRGANTGELFF
TRBJ2-7	NA	NA	TRBV5-1	12	TGCGCCAGCAGCTTGGACACATACGAGCAGTACTTC	CASSLDTYEQYF
TRBJ1-2	NA	NA	TRBV30	13	TGTGCCTGGACCCCACCAGGTGGATATGGCTACACCTTC	CAWTPPGGYGYTF
TRBJ1-4	once	TRBD1	TRBV19	13	TGTGCCACCGGACAGGGGGTTCTTGAAAAACTGTTTTTT	CATGQGVLEKLFF
TRBJ1-4	NA	NA	TRBV5-1	14	TGCGCCAGCAGTTCCGGGGGGAGGAGTGAAAAACTGTTTTTT	CASSSGGRSEKLFF
TRBJ1-2	NA	TRBD1	TRBV15	13	TGTGCCACCAGTCCCGGACAGGGGTATGGCTACACCTTC	CATSPGQGYGYTF
TRBJ1-5	NA	TRBD1	TRBV18	14	TGTGCCAGCTCACCTACAGGGGGCCTTCAGCCCCAGCATTTT	CASSPTGGLQPQHF
TRBJ1-1	NA	NA	TRBV9	15	TGTGCCAGCAGCGTAGAAGGGGTCATGAACACTGAAGCTTTCTTT	CASSVEGVMNTEAFF
TRBJ1-1	NA	NA	TRBV29-1	15	TGCAGCGTTACCCTACAGGGTAGGTTGAACACTGAAGCTTTCTTT	CSVTLQGRLNTEAFF
TRBJ1-4	NA	NA	TRBV27	14	TGTGCCAGCAGTTTTAGCATAACTAATGAAAAACTGTTTTTT	CASSFSITNEKLFF
TRBJ1-2	NA	TRBD1	TRBV2	14	TGTGCCAGCAGAGGTGAGGGACAGGGCTATGGCTACACCTTC	CASRGEGQGYGYTF
TRBJ2-5	NA	NA	TRBV4-2	15	TGTGCCAGCAGCCAAGAGTACCGTCAGAAAGAGACCCAGTACTTC	CASSQEYRQKETQYF
TRBJ1-1	NA	NA	TRBV23-1	13	TGCGCCAGCAGTAGAGGATTCCAAACTGAAGCTTTCTTT	CASSRGFQTEAFF
TRBJ1-2	NA	TRBD1	TRBV29-1	13	TGCAGCGTTGCTCGGGACAGTACCTATGGCTACACCTTC	CSVARDSTYGYTF
TRBJ2-1	NA	TRBD1	TRBV28	15	TGTGCCACATATGATGATGGGGACAGGGTCAATGAGCAGTTCTTC	CATYDDGDRVNEQFF
TRBJ2-6	NA	NA	TRBV5-5	16	TGTGCCAGCAGCTTGTTGGGGGAGGTAAAAACCAACGTCCTGACTTTC	CASSLLGEVKTNVLTF
TRBJ1-5	NA	NA	TRBV7-2	14	TGTGCCAGCAGCTTAGATCGGGGCAATCAGCCCCAGCATTTT	CASSLDRGNQPQHF
TRBJ2-2	NA	TRBD1	TRBV19	16	TGTGCCAGTAGTACCTCGACAGGGCGGAACACCGGGGAGCTGTTTTTT	CASSTSTGRNTGELFF
TRBJ2-7	NA	NA	TRBV24-1	14	TGTGCCACCAGTGTAGACTATTTTTACTACGAGCAGTACTTC	CATSVDYFYYEQYF
TRBJ2-4	few	NA	TRBV19	13	TGTGCCAGTAGTATAGGGCCCAAAAACATTCAGTACTTC	CASSIGPKNIQYF
TRBJ2-3	NA	TRBD1	TRBV6-4	13	TGTGCCAGCAGCCGTGAGGGACAGGATACGCAGTATTTT	CASSREGQDTQYF
TRBJ1-3	NA	NA	TRBV5-1	18	TGCGCCAGCAGCTTTCTCGGCCAGTCGGCAGGCACTGGAAACACCATATATTTT	CASSFLGQSAGTGNTIYF
TRBJ2-5	NA	TRBD2	TRBV11-2	14	TGTGCCAGCAGCGGAGGTCTAGCGGGAGAGACCCAGTACTTC	CASSGGLAGETQYF
TRBJ1-1	NA	NA	TRBV5-1	15	TGCGCCAGCAGCTTGGAGGGACAAAGGAACACTGAAGCTTTCTTT	CASSLEGQRNTEAFF
TRBJ1-2	NA	TRBD1	TRBV5-6	15	TGTGCCAGCACCCTGGGACAGGGGGCAAGGTATGGCTACACCTTC	CASTLGQGARYGYTF
TRBJ1-1	NA	NA	TRBV6-5	15	TGTGCCAGCACCCCTAAAGGGGGGGCGGGCACTGAAGCTTTCTTT	CASTPKGGAGTEAFF